These T cell receptor beta chains were read from a single sample in a study of cytomegalovirus exposure and HLA in healthy donors. Produced via immunoSEQ multiplex PCR; TCRdb's table is partial and in-frame only. The sample has roughly 100,000 clones; about 83% are singletons. Input material: PBMCs. These receptors came from a man between 18 and 29 years old in good health and CMV-seronegative. Each CDR3 is given with its conserved first and last residue. D genes are given only for firm matches. Clone size is shown for a subset of rows, as once, few, many or a class of expanded clone.

D gene: TRBD2; clone size: .; V gene: TRBV6-5; J gene: TRBJ2-1; CDR3 protein: CASSYLTTGGEQFF; CDR3 DNA: TGTGCCAGCAGTTACCTAACGACCGGGGGGGAGCAGTTCTTC
D gene: .; clone size: few; V gene: TRBV5-4; J gene: TRBJ2-7; CDR3 protein: CASSSSGTHSYEQYF; CDR3 DNA: TGTGCCAGCAGCTCTTCCGGGACACATTCCTACGAGCAGTACTTC
D gene: TRBD1; clone size: few; V gene: TRBV5-5; J gene: TRBJ2-1; CDR3 protein: CASSLGFGQGSYNEQFF; CDR3 DNA: TGTGCCAGCAGCCTGGGGTTTGGACAGGGATCCTACAATGAGCAGTTCTTC
D gene: .; clone size: .; V gene: TRBV9; J gene: TRBJ2-2; CDR3 protein: CASSVPMTQGNTGELFF; CDR3 DNA: TGTGCCAGCAGCGTCCCGATGACACAGGGGAACACCGGGGAGCTGTTTTTT
D gene: .; clone size: .; V gene: TRBV7-9; J gene: TRBJ2-7; CDR3 protein: CASSFDSVPLEQYF; CDR3 DNA: TGTGCCAGCAGCTTCGACAGTGTCCCCCTCGAGCAGTACTTC
D gene: TRBD2; clone size: .; V gene: TRBV5-1; J gene: TRBJ2-3; CDR3 protein: CASSSRLAITQYF; CDR3 DNA: TGCGCCAGCAGCTCGCGACTAGCGATTACGCAGTATTTT
D gene: .; clone size: .; V gene: TRBV25-1; J gene: TRBJ1-2; CDR3 protein: CASSVSGKGYGYTF; CDR3 DNA: TGTGCCAGCAGTGTTTCGGGGAAGGGCTATGGCTACACCTTC
D gene: TRBD2; clone size: .; V gene: TRBV25-1; J gene: TRBJ2-7; CDR3 protein: CASSGAGGPGYEQYF; CDR3 DNA: TGTGCCAGCAGTGGAGCGGGAGGGCCGGGGTACGAGCAGTACTTC
D gene: .; clone size: .; V gene: TRBV5-5; J gene: TRBJ2-2; CDR3 protein: CASSGTPTGELFF; CDR3 DNA: TGTGCCAGCAGCGGGACACCCACCGGGGAGCTGTTTTTT
D gene: .; clone size: .; V gene: TRBV4-3; J gene: TRBJ2-7; CDR3 protein: CASSPGLRPYEQYF; CDR3 DNA: TGCGCCAGCAGCCCCGGACTCCGACCCTACGAGCAGTACTTC
D gene: .; clone size: .; V gene: TRBV5-5; J gene: TRBJ1-1; CDR3 protein: CASSYLSGRDTEAFF; CDR3 DNA: TGTGCCAGCAGCTATCTGAGTGGGAGGGACACTGAAGCTTTCTTT
D gene: .; clone size: .; V gene: TRBV15; J gene: TRBJ2-1; CDR3 protein: CATSRAREAYNEQFF; CDR3 DNA: TGTGCCACCAGCAGAGCGAGGGAGGCCTACAATGAGCAGTTCTTC
D gene: .; clone size: .; V gene: TRBV7-9; J gene: TRBJ2-3; CDR3 protein: CASSRSTDTQYF; CDR3 DNA: TGTGCCAGCAGCCGTAGCACAGATACGCAGTATTTT
D gene: .; clone size: .; V gene: TRBV28; J gene: TRBJ2-7; CDR3 protein: CASSLNREQYF; CDR3 DNA: TGTGCCAGCAGTTTAAACAGGGAGCAGTACTTC
D gene: .; clone size: .; V gene: TRBV6-5; J gene: TRBJ2-7; CDR3 protein: CASSSRQGGYEQYF; CDR3 DNA: TGTGCCAGCAGTTCAAGACAGGGAGGATACGAGCAGTACTTC
D gene: .; clone size: .; V gene: TRBV5-6; J gene: TRBJ1-1; CDR3 protein: CASSLGRAMDTEAFF; CDR3 DNA: TGTGCCAGCAGCTTGGGCAGGGCGATGGACACTGAAGCTTTCTTT
D gene: TRBD1; clone size: .; V gene: TRBV6-1; J gene: TRBJ2-5; CDR3 protein: CASSRRQGSEETQYF; CDR3 DNA: TGTGCCAGCAGTCGACGACAGGGGTCGGAAGAGACCCAGTACTTC
D gene: .; clone size: .; V gene: TRBV5-4; J gene: TRBJ2-1; CDR3 protein: CASSSRVEQFF; CDR3 DNA: TGTGCCAGCAGCTCGAGGGTTGAGCAGTTCTTC
D gene: .; clone size: .; V gene: TRBV21-1; J gene: TRBJ2-2; CDR3 protein: CASSTSGTSGIQGDTGELFF; CDR3 DNA: TGTGCCAGCAGCACATCCGGGACTAGCGGGATCCAAGGCGACACCGGGGAGCTGTTTTTT
D gene: TRBD2; clone size: .; V gene: TRBV7-2; J gene: TRBJ2-6; CDR3 protein: CAKGRARFPSGANVLTF; CDR3 DNA: TGTGCCAAGGGGAGGGCGAGGTTTCCCTCTGGGGCCAACGTCCTGACTTTC
D gene: .; clone size: .; V gene: TRBV5-1; J gene: TRBJ2-3; CDR3 protein: CASSHRPFIADTQYF; CDR3 DNA: TGCGCCAGCAGCCACAGGCCTTTCATCGCAGATACGCAGTATTTT
D gene: TRBD1; clone size: .; V gene: TRBV28; J gene: TRBJ1-5; CDR3 protein: CASSPRQGAAQPQHF; CDR3 DNA: TGTGCCAGCAGTCCCCGACAGGGAGCCGCTCAGCCCCAGCATTTT
D gene: .; clone size: .; V gene: TRBV7-8; J gene: TRBJ2-1; CDR3 protein: CASSERQYNEQFF; CDR3 DNA: TGTGCCAGCAGCGAGAGACAGTACAATGAGCAGTTCTTC
D gene: TRBD2; clone size: .; V gene: TRBV4-1; J gene: TRBJ2-1; CDR3 protein: CASSQDLAGGANEQFF; CDR3 DNA: TGCGCCAGCAGCCAAGATCTAGCGGGCGGGGCGAATGAGCAGTTCTTC
D gene: .; clone size: once; V gene: TRBV5-1; J gene: TRBJ1-1; CDR3 protein: CASSLRGVLNTEAFF; CDR3 DNA: TGCGCCAGCAGCTTACGAGGAGTCCTGAACACTGAAGCTTTCTTT
D gene: .; clone size: .; V gene: TRBV12-5; J gene: TRBJ2-7; CDR3 protein: CASGLGTPGYEQYF; CDR3 DNA: TGTGCTAGTGGCCTAGGGACACCAGGGTACGAGCAGTACTTC
D gene: .; clone size: once; V gene: TRBV2; J gene: TRBJ1-2; CDR3 protein: CASSGTDYGYTF; CDR3 DNA: TGTGCCAGCAGTGGGACAGACTATGGCTACACCTTC
D gene: .; clone size: once; V gene: TRBV28; J gene: TRBJ1-1; CDR3 protein: CASSPPTGNTEAFF; CDR3 DNA: TGTGCCAGCAGTCCACCGACAGGGAACACTGAAGCTTTCTTT
D gene: .; clone size: few; V gene: TRBV5-1; J gene: TRBJ2-7; CDR3 protein: CASSLVEGAREEQYF; CDR3 DNA: TGCGCCAGCAGCTTGGTGGAGGGGGCTCGGGAGGAGCAGTACTTC
D gene: .; clone size: .; V gene: TRBV7-7; J gene: TRBJ2-5; CDR3 protein: CASSYGTMYETQYF; CDR3 DNA: TGTGCTAGCAGCTATGGGACAATGTACGAGACCCAGTACTTC
D gene: .; clone size: .; V gene: TRBV5-1; J gene: TRBJ2-3; CDR3 protein: CASSLDGRPDTQYF; CDR3 DNA: TGCGCCAGCAGCTTGGACGGGAGACCAGATACGCAGTATTTT
D gene: TRBD1; clone size: .; V gene: TRBV5-6; J gene: TRBJ2-1; CDR3 protein: CASSLPGQGKVNEQFF; CDR3 DNA: TGTGCCAGCAGCTTGCCGGGACAGGGTAAGGTCAATGAGCAGTTCTTC